Presented here are 22 T cell receptor beta chains from one specimen sequenced in a study of T cells after yellow fever vaccination. TCRdb analysed the 5' RACE reads with MiXCR anew, one entry per CDR3 protein. The sample yields around 310,000 distinct CDR3 sequences, approximately 4.2% seen once. The specimen comprised PBMCs, sampled 5 days after the yellow fever booster vaccination. All receptors come from a man younger than 35 who received the YFV17D yellow fever vaccine.

This clonotype was observed a handful of times. This chain's CDR3 is CAISKDSLNTGELFF. For the CDR3, the DNA is TGTGCCATCAGTAAGGACAGCCTTAACACCGGGGAGCTGTTTTTT. This rearrangement joins TRBV10-3 to TRBJ2-2, with a weak D call TRBD1 (6 bases). V was trimmed by 5 bases and J by 2 bases, leaving 12 bases between them. Germline V gene sequence: CDR1 ENHRY, CDR2 SYGVKD. This CDR3 has 15 amino acids.

The V call is TRBV2, the J call TRBJ2-3; tentatively, D is TRBD1 (6 bases). Trimming left V 5 bases short and J 0 bases short, with 18 bases between. Germline CDR1 reads SNHLY; CDR2 reads FYNNEI. This CDR3 spans 17 amino acids. In DNA form, the CDR3 reads TGTGCCAGCAGTATGCGAATGGCTCAGGGGAGCACAGATACGCAGTATTTT. This encodes CASSMRMAQGSTDTQYF.

At least ten counts were recorded for this clonotype. The chain links TRBV12-3 or TRBV12-4 to TRBJ1-2; no reliable D call. The CDR3 is 12 amino acids. Trimming took off 6 bases at V and 2 bases at J, with 7 bases between the two ends. CDR3 bases: TGTGCCAGCAGCCAAACGAACTATGGCTACACCTTC. Protein product: CASSQTNYGYTF.

The genes are TRBV27 and TRBJ2-1; 9 bases align to TRBD2. After removal of 3 bases from V and 11 bases from J, the junction contained 14 bases not matched to a gene. Germline loops: CDR1 MNHEY, CDR2 SMNVEV (reference sequence). The CDR3 length is 16 residues. The CDR3 DNA reads TGTGCCAGCAGTTTTTTGGCGGGGGGGGACCCCGGGAAGCAGTTCTTC. Encoded protein: CASSFLAGGDPGKQFF.

This clonotype has a count of ten or more. At one end the junction does not follow the germline gene, possibly because of a read error. The V and J genes are TRBV19 and TRBJ2-3; weak D call: TRBD1 (5 bases). The CDR3 covers 11 residues. Germline V gives CDR1 LNHDA, CDR2 SQIVND (reference sequence). In DNA form, the CDR3 reads TGTGCCAGTAGTATAGGGGGCCCGCATTATTTT. This sequence encodes CASSIGGPHYF.

This clonotype was found a few times. The rearrangement joins TRBV4-1 to TRBJ2-3; D unclear. With 4 bases removed from V and 0 bases from J, the gap between germline ends came to 11 bases. The germline CDR1 and CDR2 sequences are MGHRA and YSYEKL. The CDR3 has 15 residues. The CDR3 region has the DNA TGCGCCAGCAGCCCCCGGGCCGTTAGCACAGATACGCAGTATTTT. Protein product: CASSPRAVSTDTQYF.

The chain combines TRBV12-3 or TRBV12-4 with TRBJ1-2; D is undetermined. The CDR3 consists of 14 residues. V was clipped by 3 bases and J by 7 bases, with 15 bases between them. The CDR3 nucleotides read TGTGCCAGCAGTTTGGCTCGGCCCGGCCTTGGCTACACCTTC. This translates into CASSLARPGLGYTF.

This chain connects TRBV19 to TRBJ2-1; 12 bases align to TRBD2. The CDR3 runs to 16 residues. Germline CDR1 and CDR2: LNHDA and SQIVND (reference sequence). Trimming took 1 base from V and 4 from J; bases not matched to a gene: 2. CDR3 sequence: CASSIGLAGGYNEQFF. The CDR3 region has the DNA TGTGCCAGTAGTATAGGTCTAGCGGGGGGGTACAATGAGCAGTTCTTC.

V is TRBV4-1 and J is TRBJ1-5; D is ambiguous. V gave up 1 base and J gave up 7 bases, with 8 bases separating them. Germline V gene sequence: CDR1 MGHRA, CDR2 YSYEKL. CDR3 size: 13 residues. The CDR3 spells CASSQGWRQPQHF. DNA of the CDR3: TGCGCCAGCAGCCAAGGCTGGCGGCAGCCCCAGCATTTT.

The table lists this clonotype with a few counts. This chain connects TRBV12-3 or TRBV12-4 to TRBJ1-1; D is uncertain. This CDR3 region has 13 residues. V was trimmed by 3 bases and J by 4 bases, leaving 9 bases between them. CDR3 DNA sequence: TGTGCCAGCAGTTTCGAAGAGATCACTGAAGCTTTCTTT. Amino acids: CASSFEEITEAFF.

This clonotype occurred many times. The CDR3 DNA is TGTGCCAGCAGGTTGCTAGCGGGGGACAACAATGAGCAGTTCTTC. Translated, it gives CASRLLAGDNNEQFF. V and J are TRBV7-2 and TRBJ2-1; 10 bases match TRBD2. This CDR3 comprises 15 residues. V shed 6 bases and J 5 bases; nucleotides not matched to a gene: 7. In germline, CDR1 is SGHTA, CDR2 FQGNSA.

CDR3 protein: CASSQVTLQPQHF. Here the CDR3 DNA reads TGCGCCAGCAGCCAAGTCACATTGCAGCCCCAGCATTTT. The rearrangement joins TRBV4-1 to TRBJ1-5; no clear D. The CDR3 covers 13 residues. CDR1 is MGHRA, CDR2 YSYEKL, per germline. V was trimmed by 1 base and J by 7 bases, leaving 8 bases between them.

This clonotype was seen repeatedly, ten times or more. V usage is TRBV7-9 and J usage is TRBJ1-1, with D hard to call. Deletions cut 5 bases from V and 7 bases from J, with 11 bases between. Germline lookup yields CDR1 SEHNR and CDR2 FQNEAQ (reference sequence). CDR3 length equals 12 residues. CDR3 nucleotide sequence: TGTGCCAGCAGCCCCTCGGGGTATGAAGCTTTCTTT. The encoded protein is CASSPSGYEAFF.

The CDR3 coding sequence is TGTGCCACAGACTGGGGGGGGGTGCCTGAGCAGTTCTTC. Its protein product is CATDWGGVPEQFF. V is TRBV24-1 and J is TRBJ2-1; TRBD2 matches 7 bases. CDR3 size: 13 residues. The germline V gene encodes CDR1 KGHDR and CDR2 SFDVKD. V lost 10 bases and J lost 9; bases outside the gene matches: 11.

This clonotype was counted between two and nine times. The chain joins TRBV27 to TRBJ2-7, with TRBD2 matching over 8 bases. The CDR3 runs 13 residues. CDR1 and CDR2 from the germline V gene are MNHEY and SMNVEV (reference sequence). V gave up 3 bases and J gave up 11 bases; unmatched junction bases: 9. The DNA of the CDR3 is TGTGCCAGCAGTTTGCTAGCGGGCGACCAAAAGTACGTC. Protein product: CASSLLAGDQKYV.

This clonotype has ten or more counts. This rearrangement joins TRBV5-1 to TRBJ2-1, with TRBD2 matching 9 bases. The CDR3 spans 13 residues. Germline V gene data show CDR1 as SGHRS and CDR2 as YFSETQ. J lost 9 bases, V lost 7 bases, and 8 bases had no gene match. CDR3 sequence: CASEAGGLSEQFF. For the CDR3, the DNA is TGCGCCAGCGAGGCGGGGGGGCTTTCTGAGCAGTTCTTC.

This clonotype was recorded a few times. V usage is TRBV7-9 and J usage is TRBJ1-4; D call uncertain. Germline V CDR1 and CDR2: SEHNR, FQNEAQ (reference sequence). The CDR3 length is 14 residues. The germline V and J ends were trimmed by 3 bases and 4 bases, with 9 bases remaining between them. The CDR3 region is CASSFGFDNEKLFF. The CDR3 bases are TGTGCCAGCAGCTTCGGGTTTGATAATGAAAAACTGTTTTTT.

This clonotype was counted at least ten times. The chain uses TRBV5-1 and TRBJ2-5, with TRBD1 matching 8 bases. V shed 5 bases, J shed 1 base, and the junction held 4 bases outside the gene matches. CDR3 length: 14 amino acids. CDR1 is SGHRS, CDR2 YFSETQ, per germline. As DNA, the CDR3 is TGCGCCAGCAGTCCTGGGACAGGCCAAGAGACCCAGTACTTC. Translation: CASSPGTGQETQYF.

This clonotype has a count of ten or more. This chain connects TRBV4-2 to TRBJ2-7; 10 bases align to TRBD2. The V and J ends lost 0 bases and 5 bases, in that order; junction bases with no gene match: 7. This CDR3 is 16 amino acids long. Germline CDR1 and CDR2: LGHNA and YNFKEQ. The CDR3 spells CASSQETALAGHEQYF. The CDR3 DNA sequence: TGTGCCAGCAGCCAAGAGACTGCACTAGCGGGGCACGAGCAGTACTTC.

The chain uses TRBV6-7 and TRBJ2-1; D is perhaps TRBD1 (5 bases). TRBV6-7 is an ORF, and what it does is uncertain. This CDR3 comprises 12 residues. Trimming shortened V by 3 bases and J by 10 bases, and 10 bases separated the two germline ends. This chain's CDR3 is CASSYTAGEQFF. CDR3 DNA sequence: TGTGCCAGCAGTTATACCGCAGGGGAGCAGTTCTTC.

Only a few counts were recorded for this clonotype. CDR3 coding DNA: TGTGCCAGCAGCCACCCTAGCGGGGGGTACACAGATACGCAGTATTTT. Protein product: CASSHPSGGYTDTQYF. This chain joins TRBV4-2 and TRBJ2-3, with 11 bases aligning to TRBD2. V trimming: 3 bases; J trimming: 2 bases; junction bases outside the gene matches: 4. Germline V CDR1 and CDR2: LGHNA, YNFKEQ. The CDR3 loop spans 16 amino acids.

This chain joins TRBV7-3 and TRBJ1-3, with D maybe TRBD1 (6 bases). Germline lookup yields CDR1 SGHTA and CDR2 FQGTGA. Trimming stripped 2 bases from V and 0 bases from J, with 17 bases between. This CDR3 spans 18 amino acids. The CDR3 nucleotides are TGTGCCAGCAGCTTACAGGGGAACCTCCTGAGCTCTGGAAACACCATATATTTT. This translates into CASSLQGNLLSSGNTIYF.